This T cell receptor (beta chain) was identified during a study of blood T cells in healthy people across ages. V dropped 3 bases and J dropped 3; count of bases not matched to a gene: 9. This CDR3 has 16 amino acids. Germline V gene lookup returns CDR1 SGHNT and CDR2 YYREEE (reference sequence). The use of a sample-barcoded 5' primer and a J-beta primer mix characterized a second PCR of about 6 to 11 cycles. Using its own MiXCR run on the 5' RACE reads, TCRdb lists one record per CDR3 protein. The sample holds some 1.4 million distinct CDR3 sequences; roughly 45% are singletons and the top ten take approximately 7.9%.

The rearrangement joins TRBV5-4 to TRBJ2-3, with 8 bases aligning to TRBD2. The sample consisted of blood. The sequence was obtained from a woman under 30 in good health. CDR3 loop: CASSSRTSRGTDTQYF. The DNA for the CDR3 is TGTGCCAGCAGCTCCCGGACTAGCCGGGGGACAGATACGCAGTATTTT.